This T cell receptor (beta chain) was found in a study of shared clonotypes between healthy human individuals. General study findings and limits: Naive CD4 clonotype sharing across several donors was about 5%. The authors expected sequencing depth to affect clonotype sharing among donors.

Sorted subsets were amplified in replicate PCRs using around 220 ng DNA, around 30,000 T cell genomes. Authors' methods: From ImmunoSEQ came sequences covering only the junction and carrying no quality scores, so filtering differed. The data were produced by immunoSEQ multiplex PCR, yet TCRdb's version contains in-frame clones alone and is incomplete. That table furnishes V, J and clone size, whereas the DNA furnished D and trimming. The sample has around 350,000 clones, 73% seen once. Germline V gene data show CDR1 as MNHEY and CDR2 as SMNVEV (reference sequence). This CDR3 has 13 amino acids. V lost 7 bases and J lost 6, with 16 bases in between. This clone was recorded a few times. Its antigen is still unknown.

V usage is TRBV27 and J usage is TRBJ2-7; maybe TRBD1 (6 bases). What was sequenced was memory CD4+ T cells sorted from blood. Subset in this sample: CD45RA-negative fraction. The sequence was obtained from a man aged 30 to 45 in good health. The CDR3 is CASKTGLGAEQYF. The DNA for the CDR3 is TGTGCCAGCAAAACAGGGTTAGGAGCCGAGCAGTACTTC.